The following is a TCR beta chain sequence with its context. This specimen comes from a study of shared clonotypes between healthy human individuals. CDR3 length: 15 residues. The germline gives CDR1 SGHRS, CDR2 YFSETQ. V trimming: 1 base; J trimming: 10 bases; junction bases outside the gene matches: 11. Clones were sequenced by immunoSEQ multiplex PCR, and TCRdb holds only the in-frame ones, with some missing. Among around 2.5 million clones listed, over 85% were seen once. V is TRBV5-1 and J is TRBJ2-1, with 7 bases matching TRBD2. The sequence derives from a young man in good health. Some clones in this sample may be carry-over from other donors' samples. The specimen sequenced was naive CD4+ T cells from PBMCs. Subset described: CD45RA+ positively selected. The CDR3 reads CASSLISIEAGEQFF. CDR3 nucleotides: TGCGCCAGCAGCTTGATAAGCATTGAAGCGGGAGAGCAGTTCTTC.